A selection of T cell receptor beta chains follows, all from one sample in a study of blood T cell dynamics during melanoma immunotherapy. The repertoire was sequenced with immunoSEQ multiplex PCR; TCRdb's copy has only in-frame clones and lacks some. The top ten hold over 4% of the sample, which has under 9,500 clones, more than 70% seen once. This material consisted of blood, taken from a patient treated with checkpoint blockade. These receptors were taken from a human donor with melanoma. CDR3s include the opening cysteine and the closing phenylalanine or tryptophan. A D gene is named only where the DNA matches it firmly. Some rows mark clone size as missing; the rest say once, few, many or name a class of expanded clone.

clone_size,cdr3_length,v_call,j_call,d_call,cdr3_nt,cdr3_aa
.,14,TRBV6-5,TRBJ1-1,.,TGTGCCAGCAGTTACTCCGGGACGAGAGGTGAAGCTTTCTTT,CASSYSGTRGEAFF
.,15,TRBV9,TRBJ1-1,.,TGTGCCAGCAGCGTAGGGTGGGGGGCTGACACTGAAGCTTTCTTT,CASSVGWGADTEAFF
.,15,TRBV2,TRBJ1-2,TRBD1,TGTGCCAGCAACAGAGGGAGACAGGGCCTATATGGCTACACCTTC,CASNRGRQGLYGYTF
.,14,TRBV29-1,TRBJ2-7,.,TGCAGCGTTGAAGTCCCGGGGCTTCGGGACGAGCAGTACTTC,CSVEVPGLRDEQYF
.,16,TRBV10-3,TRBJ2-7,TRBD1,TGTGCCATCAGTGACTCCGGGACAGGCAGGACCTACGAGCAGTACTTC,CAISDSGTGRTYEQYF
.,18,TRBV19,TRBJ2-1,TRBD2,TGTGCCAGTAGTATCCCGGGACTAGCGGGTCTCTTGGACAATGAGCAGTTCTTC,CASSIPGLAGLLDNEQFF
few,15,TRBV5-5,TRBJ1-5,TRBD1,TGTGCCAGCAGCGACAGGGGGGAAAAAAATCAGCCCCAGCATTTT,CASSDRGEKNQPQHF
.,15,TRBV4-1,TRBJ2-1,TRBD2,TGCGCCAGCAGCCAAGCTGCGGGGGGTTACAATGAGCAGTTCTTC,CASSQAAGGYNEQFF
.,15,TRBV19,TRBJ1-5,TRBD1,TGTGCCAGTACCACCGGGACAGGGAACAATCAGCCCCAGCATTTT,CASTTGTGNNQPQHF
.,16,TRBV7-2,TRBJ2-1,TRBD2,TGTGCCAGCAGCGGGAAGGGGACTAGCTTCTACAATGAGCAGTTCTTC,CASSGKGTSFYNEQFF
once,15,TRBV4-1,TRBJ1-1,.,TGCGCCAGCAGCTACCAGGGCCGTGGGAACACTGAAGCTTTCTTT,CASSYQGRGNTEAFF
once,15,TRBV11-2,TRBJ1-1,.,TGTGCCAGCAGCTTATCGGACAGCCCGAACACTGAAGCTTTCTTT,CASSLSDSPNTEAFF
once,15,TRBV4-2,TRBJ1-5,.,TGTGCCAGCAGCCAAGAGCCAGGGTCAGTGCAGCCCCAGCATTTT,CASSQEPGSVQPQHF
.,20,TRBV27,TRBJ1-3,.,TGTGCCAGCAGTCCCCCCGCCCCACAGGGTGCGCTCTCCTCTGGAAACACCATATATTTT,CASSPPAPQGALSSGNTIYF
.,17,TRBV7-9,TRBJ1-1,.,TGTGCCAGCAGCTTAGGACGCGGGGGCGCCCGGGACACTGAAGCTTTCTTT,CASSLGRGGARDTEAFF
.,15,TRBV15,TRBJ1-5,.,TGTGCCACCAGCTCGGGCCGGGGTCGAGGGCAGCCCCAGCATTTT,CATSSGRGRGQPQHF
.,14,TRBV12-2,TRBJ2-3,.,TGTGCAAGTCGCCAGAGAAGGCCCACAGATACGCAGTATTTT,CASRQRRPTDTQYF
.,14,TRBV4-2,TRBJ1-2,.,TGTGCCAGCAGCCAAGAGGGCAGGGGCCATGGCTACACCTTC,CASSQEGRGHGYTF
.,14,TRBV5-4,TRBJ1-1,.,TGTGCCAGCAGCTGGGGGGCCCTGAACACTGAAGCTTTCTTT,CASSWGALNTEAFF
.,13,TRBV5-6,TRBJ1-2,.,TGTGCCAGCAGCTTGGCCACAGTAGGAGGCTACACCTTC,CASSLATVGGYTF
.,14,TRBV5-1,TRBJ2-6,.,TGCGCCAGCAGCTTGGAGGGCAGGGAGGACGTCCTGACTTTC,CASSLEGREDVLTF
.,15,TRBV4-2,TRBJ2-7,TRBD1,TGTGCCAGCAGCCAAGTTGGGACAGGACCCTACGAGCAGTACTTC,CASSQVGTGPYEQYF
.,13,TRBV6-6,TRBJ1-1,.,TGTGCCAGCTCACTTAGTGGGAACACTGAAGCTTTCTTT,CASSLSGNTEAFF
once,13,TRBV5-1,TRBJ2-5,TRBD2,TGCGCCAGCAGCCGGGGACTACAAGAGACCCAGTACTTC,CASSRGLQETQYF
.,15,TRBV7-8,TRBJ1-6,.,TGTGCCAGCAGCTCCCGGACACCTATTAATTCACCCCTCCACTTT,CASSSRTPINSPLHF
few,13,TRBV7-9,TRBJ1-2,.,TGTGCCAGCAGCTTAGGAGACGACAGAGTTGGCACCTTC,CASSLGDDRVGTF
.,16,TRBV4-1,TRBJ1-5,.,TGCGCCAGCAGCCAAGATGGAGGGGGTAGCAATCAGCCCCAGCATTTT,CASSQDGGGSNQPQHF
few,15,TRBV11-2,TRBJ1-2,TRBD1,TGTGCCAGCAGCCCGCTACAGGGGGCGATGAGAGGCTACACCTTC,CASSPLQGAMRGYTF
.,14,TRBV5-3,TRBJ1-1,TRBD1,TGTGCCAGAAGCTTCAGGGGGGTGAACACTGAAGCTTTCTTT,CARSFRGVNTEAFF
.,15,TRBV15,TRBJ1-3,.,TGTGCCACCAGCAGAGCAGGGATGGCTGGAAACACCATATATTTT,CATSRAGMAGNTIYF
.,14,TRBV7-9,TRBJ1-4,.,TGTGCCAGCAGCTTAGGCCAGGGAGGCGAAAAACTGTTTTTT,CASSLGQGGEKLFF
.,14,TRBV5-1,TRBJ2-7,TRBD2,TGCGCCAGCAGCTTGGTAGGGACTAGGGCGGAGCAGTACTTC,CASSLVGTRAEQYF